This T cell receptor beta chain was obtained from a study of cytomegalovirus exposure and HLA in healthy donors. Study-wide results and limits: The records held CMV serostatus as the only immune exposure information.

About this clone: Its antigen is as yet unknown.

The V end was cut by 3 bases, the J end by 2 bases, with 13 bases between. Germline V gene data show CDR1 as ENHRY and CDR2 as SYGVKD. The CDR3 runs to 15 residues. The PCR was carried out with 60 Vbeta primers and 13 Jbeta primers. Per the study methods: An analysis performed later counted about 80 million unique TCR beta chains (around 11 million of them shared). TCRdb's copy holds only in-frame clones and misses some; the assay was immunoSEQ multiplex PCR. That table supplies the V and J calls and clone size; D and trimming were determined from the DNA. This sample yields under 200,000 clones, of which about 70% are seen a single time; 1.5% to 2% belongs to the top ten.

The chain combines TRBV10-3 with TRBJ2-5; a possible D gene is TRBD2 (6 bases). The sequence came from a woman between 25 and 40 years old in good health and CMV-seronegative. The sequenced material came from PBMCs. DNA of the CDR3: TGTGCCATCAGTGACACGGGACTCCCGCAAGAGACCCAGTACTTC. This gives the protein CAISDTGLPQETQYF.